This T cell receptor (beta chain) was found in a study of beta chain features in type 1 diabetes. Study summary: Over all samples combined, 107,917,701 sorted cells were examined.

In this sample, this clone turned up a few times. Antigen specificity is unknown. Expressed TCRB transcripts were sequenced because the isolated RNA had all been reverse transcribed beforehand. Clones were read by immunoSEQ multiplex PCR, and TCRdb kept only the in-frame ones, dropping some. This sample carries under 250,000 clones, roughly an eighth of them seen once, and the ten largest clones take about 0.024%. Study-wide results and limits: Moderate but significant shortening of TCRB CDR3s was recorded in all four CD4+ subsets from Type 1 diabetes patients.

There are 15 residues in the CDR3. Per germline, CDR1 SGDLS and CDR2 YYNGEE. V dropped 0 bases and J dropped 4 bases, with 13 bases sitting between them. The V gene is TRBV9, the J gene TRBJ2-5, with a tentative D call TRBD2 (6 bases). The sample comprised naive CD4+ T cells from blood. The TCR sequence derives from a woman in her 40s in good health. DNA of the CDR3: TGTGCCAGCAGCGTAGGACTAGGCAATCCAGAGACCCAGTACTTC. This codes for CASSVGLGNPETQYF.